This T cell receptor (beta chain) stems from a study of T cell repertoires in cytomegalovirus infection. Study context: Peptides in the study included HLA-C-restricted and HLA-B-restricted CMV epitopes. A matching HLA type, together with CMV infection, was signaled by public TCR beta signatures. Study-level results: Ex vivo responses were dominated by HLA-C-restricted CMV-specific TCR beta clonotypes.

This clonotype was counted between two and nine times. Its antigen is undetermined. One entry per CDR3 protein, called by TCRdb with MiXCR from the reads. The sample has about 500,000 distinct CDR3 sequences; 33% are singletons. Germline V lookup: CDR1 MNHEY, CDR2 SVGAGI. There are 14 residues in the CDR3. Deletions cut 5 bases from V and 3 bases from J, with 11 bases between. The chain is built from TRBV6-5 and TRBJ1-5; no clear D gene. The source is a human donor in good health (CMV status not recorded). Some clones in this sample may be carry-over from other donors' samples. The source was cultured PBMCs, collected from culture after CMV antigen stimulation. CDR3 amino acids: CASSASGPNQPQHF. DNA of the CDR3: TGTGCCAGCAGTGCTTCTGGGCCCAATCAGCCCCAGCATTTT.